These 9 T cell receptor beta chains came from one sample sequenced in a study of blood T cell repertoires in COVID-19. Profiling relied on immunoSEQ multiplex PCR, and the TCRdb table lists in-frame clones only, not all of them. The sample lists about 64,000 clones; approximately 92% were seen once. Sequenced material: peripheral blood. The receptor set was obtained from a woman older than 75 with active COVID-19.

The CDR3, as DNA: TGTGCCAGCCGGACAGGGGGATGGGAGACCCAGTACTTC. Translating it yields CASRTGGWETQYF. V is TRBV3-1 (or the pseudogene TRBV3-2) and J is TRBJ2-5; 10 nucleotides align to TRBD1. After removal of 8 bases from V and 5 bases from J, the junction contained 5 bases not matched to a gene. This CDR3 has 13 residues. The germline gives CDR1 LGHDT, CDR2 YNNKEL (reference sequence).

The chain carries TRBV6-5 and TRBJ1-6, with D hard to call. V dropped 0 bases and J dropped 7 bases, with 13 bases sitting between them. This CDR3 has 16 residues. Germline V lookup: CDR1 MNHEY, CDR2 SVGAGI. CDR3 sequence (DNA): TGTGCCAGCAGTTACTCGCAGGCTGCCTTAAATTCACCCCTCCACTTT. Its translation is CASSYSQAALNSPLHF.

This rearrangement joins TRBV6-6 to TRBJ2-7; D gene ambiguous. The CDR3 has 15 residues. The V end was cut by 0 bases, the J end by 3 bases, with 12 bases between. In germline, CDR1 is MNHNY, CDR2 SVGAGI (reference sequence). Here the CDR3 DNA reads TGTGCCAGCAGTTACTCGACTTCTAAAAACTACGAGCAGTACTTC. It specifies CASSYSTSKNYEQYF.

The V gene is TRBV7-9, the J gene TRBJ1-6; TRBD1 might be the D (5 bases). V gave up 4 bases and J gave up 4 bases, with 8 bases separating them. The CDR3 is made up of 14 amino acids. Per the germline V gene, CDR1 is SEHNR and CDR2 is FQNEAQ (reference sequence). CDR3 coding DNA: TGTGCCAGCAGCTCTCGACAGTATAATTCACCCCTCCACTTT. Translation gives CASSSRQYNSPLHF.

The J gene is TRBJ1-2, the V gene TRBV28; tentatively, D is TRBD1 (6 bases). CDR3 length equals 16 residues. V was trimmed by 5 bases and J by 10 bases, leaving 26 bases between them. Germline lookup yields CDR1 MDHEN and CDR2 SYDVKM. CDR3 DNA sequence: TGTGCCAGCAGTCCGCCAACAGGGTCCCAAAACTATTACTACACCTTC. This gives the protein CASSPPTGSQNYYYTF.

V gene TRBV18 combines with J gene TRBJ2-3; 8 bases are shared with TRBD2. Per germline, CDR1 KGHSH and CDR2 LQKENI. The CDR3 has 15 residues. The junction had 7 bases not matched to a gene; V was cut back by 4 bases and J by 4 bases. CDR3 sequence reads: CASSRSGSPPDTQYF. For the CDR3, the DNA is TGTGCCAGCTCACGGAGCGGGAGTCCCCCAGATACGCAGTATTTT.

This clone was observed a handful of times. The chain is built from TRBV7-8 and TRBJ2-2, with 8 nucleotides matching TRBD2. Trimming took 5 bases from V and 5 from J; bases not matched to a gene: 10. Germline V lookup: CDR1 SGHVS, CDR2 FQNEAQ. This CDR3 has 16 residues. DNA for the CDR3: TGTGCCAGCAGCCTATCGCGACTAGCGCCGACCGGGGAGCTGTTTTTT. This encodes CASSLSRLAPTGELFF.

This chain links TRBV29-1 with TRBJ2-1; 8 nucleotides agree with TRBD2. CDR3 length: 14 amino acids. Germline CDR1 SQVTM, CDR2 ANQGSEA. V shed 3 bases, J shed 8 bases, and the junction held 9 bases outside the gene matches. As DNA, the CDR3 is TGCAGCGTTGAGGGTAGCGGGGCCCCGGATGAGCAGTTCTTC. Its translation is CSVEGSGAPDEQFF.

The chain combines TRBV2 with TRBJ2-7; 7 positions match TRBD2. CDR3 length: 14 residues. CDR1 is SNHLY, CDR2 FYNNEI, per germline. J lost 1 base, V lost 6 bases, and 6 bases had no gene match. The DNA of the CDR3 is TGTGCCAGCAGAGCGGGACGGTTTTCCTACGAGCAGTACTTC. It yields the protein CASRAGRFSYEQYF.